The clone carrying this T cell receptor (beta chain) was found a few times. The CDR3 spans 12 residues. V was clipped by 6 bases and J by 4 bases, with 9 bases between them. Germline V gene lookup returns CDR1 ENHRY and CDR2 SYGVKD. TCRdb re-called the RACE reads with MiXCR, one entry per CDR3 protein. The sample lists about 49,000 distinct CDR3 sequences; 8% to 9.5% were seen once. Time point defined: patch test 1, 2 weeks after DPC sensitization. Sample treatment: therapeutic diphenylcyclopropenone sensitization with weekly scalp DPC. The data derive from a study of human T cells and chemical hapten exposure. Turning to the study itself: 2% DPC was applied to roughly 2 cm by roughly 2 cm of upper inner arm skin for sensitization. Upper-back patches of 0.01% DPC were read at 6 days. It was small differences in pooled library volume that mainly caused per-sample TCR yields to vary.

Sequenced material: whole blood, taken in connection with sensitization to the hapten diphenylcyclopropenone (DPC). The TCR was taken from a woman aged 50 to 60 with alopecia areata. Some clones in this sample may be carry-over from other donors' samples. This chain uses TRBV10-3 with TRBJ1-1; tentatively, D is TRBD1 (5 bases). In DNA, the CDR3 is TGTGCCATCAGGGGGACTGGCACTGAAGCTTTCTTT. This sequence encodes CAIRGTGTEAFF.